This T cell receptor (beta chain) was sequenced during a study of OX40 agonist ivuxolimab in advanced cancers. Study-wide context: There were three patients with partial responses, one having hepatocellular carcinoma and two cutaneous melanoma.

Study-level findings and limits: Some nonresponders also had low normalized T-cell clonal expansion.

With baseline, cycle 4 day 1, and cycle 7 day 1 as timepoints, blood was sampled. Trimming removed 4 bases from V and 2 bases from J, with 18 bases in between. The CDR3 runs to 16 residues. CDR1 and CDR2 from the germline V gene are SGHRS and YFSETQ. On this clone: No antigen is known for it.

Assay used: immunoSEQ multiplex PCR; TCRdb lists only in-frame clones, some missing. The profile shows 90,000 or so clones, 80% to 90% of them singletons. The receptor comes from an adult with an advanced solid tumor such as melanoma, head and neck, liver or kidney cancer. V is TRBV5-1 and J is TRBJ1-1, with D unresolved. Sample: CD4+ or CD8+ T cells sorted from blood, taken in a trial of the OX40 agonist ivuxolimab. CDR3 region: CASSGLTSLENTEAFF. DNA of the CDR3: TGCGCCAGCAGCGGTTTAACCTCCCTAGAAAACACTGAAGCTTTCTTT.